The clone carrying this TCR beta chain has ten or more counts. Antigen unknown. This record comes from a study of early T cells in non-severe SARS-CoV-2 infection. Study context: Bulk RNA from unsorted whole blood was sequenced; chains were unpaired.

The CDR3 has 12 residues. The V gene lost 5 bases and the J gene lost 8 bases, with 11 bases spanning the gap. Per germline, CDR1 KGHDR and CDR2 SFDVKD. The study's findings and limits: Reliance on VDJdb matching favored anti-spike CD8 responses; private and CD4 specificities were missed.

Individual cDNA molecules received unique molecular identifiers. TCRdb re-called the 5' RACE reads with MiXCR, one entry per CDR3 protein. The data contain over 55,000 distinct CDR3 sequences, over 10% of them seen just once; the ten biggest clones take up 2.5% to 3%. Sequenced material: whole blood. The source of this sequence is an adult who was a healthcare worker with PCR-confirmed SARS-CoV-2 infection or an uninfected control (not recorded which). The chain links TRBV24-1 to TRBJ1-1; possibly TRBD1 for D (6 bases). The CDR3 coding sequence is TGTGCCACCAGTGCCCCAACAGGGGAAGCTTTCTTT. Amino acid sequence: CATSAPTGEAFF.